This section outlines one T cell receptor (beta chain) sequence together with its context. The antigen is undetermined. These data originate in a study of blood T cells in healthy people across ages. At the level of the study: Per every two T cells, about one barcoded beta molecule was captured by template switching. Study findings and constraints: Roughly linearly, TCR beta diversity per million T cells fell as age increased. There was no known CMV status for donors, so expanded clonotype changes were possibly confounded.

The length of the CDR3 is 15 residues. V lost 6 bases and J lost 5; bases outside the gene matches: 7. Per the germline V gene, CDR1 is MNHNY and CDR2 is SVGAGI (reference sequence). Through a sample-barcoded 5' primer and a J-beta primer mix, a second PCR was run for roughly 7 to 11 cycles. TCRdb fed the 5' RACE reads into MiXCR, producing one record per CDR3 protein. This sample yields hundreds of thousands of distinct CDR3 sequences, of which 55% to 75% are seen a single time; 22% belongs to the top ten. Per sample, extraction of total RNA gave at least 6 micrograms in every case. What was sequenced was blood. The TCR was taken from a man aged 30-40 years in good health. The chain has TRBV6-6 and TRBJ2-3, with TRBD2 matching over 11 bases. The CDR3 reads CASSRTSGRGDTQYF. In DNA form, the CDR3 reads TGTGCCAGCAGCCGAACTAGCGGGAGAGGAGATACGCAGTATTTT.